One and the same sample provided the 18 T cell receptor beta chains below, sequenced in a study of T-cell reconstitution after alpha-beta-depleted transplantation in children. Unique molecular identifiers featured in how the TCRbeta library was prepared. TCRdb called the PCR reads again in MiXCR, with one record for every CDR3 protein. The data hold some 300,000 distinct CDR3 sequences, with 10% observed a single time. This specimen consisted of PBMCs, obtained before TCRalphabeta/CD19-depleted stem cell transplant. Every receptor here comes from a boy younger than two with acute myeloid leukemia, due to receive a stem cell transplant.

A word on this clonotype: Possible read error: a much larger clone is one base away. The rearrangement links TRBV29-1 to TRBJ1-2; 9 bases align to TRBD1. The CDR3 consists of 13 residues. Germline loops: CDR1 SQVTM, CDR2 ANQGSEA. Written as DNA, the CDR3 is TGCAGCGTGGGAATAGACAGGGGGTATGGCCACACCTTC. Translation: CSVGIDRGYGHTF.

This clonotype was found many times. The V gene is TRBV20-1, the J gene TRBJ2-1; D not certain. Germline assignment: CDR1 DFQATT and CDR2 SNEGSKA (reference sequence). The V end lost 6 bases, the J end lost 9 bases, and 12 bases lay between the germline ends. The CDR3 runs to 11 residues. CDR3 region: CSAPARREQFF. As DNA, the CDR3 is TGCAGTGCGCCAGCTAGGCGTGAGCAGTTCTTC.

The CDR3, as DNA: TGTGCCAGGCCAGCCTATTACAACTATGGCTACACCTTC. Amino acids: CARPAYYNYGYTF. The rearrangement links TRBV7-6 to TRBJ1-2; D unresolved. In germline, CDR1 is SGHVS, CDR2 FNYEAQ. The CDR3 extends over 13 amino acids. Trimming removed 9 bases from V and 2 bases from J, with 13 bases in between.

There are many counts of this clonotype. The chain uses TRBV7-9 and TRBJ1-6, with no clear D. With 3 bases removed from V and 8 bases from J, the gap between germline ends came to 8 bases. The length of the CDR3 is 13 residues. Per germline, CDR1 SEHNR and CDR2 FQNEAQ (reference sequence). The CDR3 loop is CASSFNRDSPLHF. CDR3 DNA: TGTGCCAGCAGCTTTAACAGAGATTCACCCCTCCACTTT.

A single count supports this clonotype. CDR3 in amino acids: CASKRGQGGYTF. The CDR3 DNA reads TGTGCCAGCAAGAGGGGACAGGGAGGCTACACCTTC. The V and J genes are TRBV11-2 and TRBJ1-2; TRBD1 agrees at 9 bases. V gave up 7 bases and J gave up 8 bases; unmatched junction bases: 5. The germline V gene has CDR1 SGHAT and CDR2 FQNNGV. The CDR3 totals 12 residues. Using reference TRBV11-2 and TRBJ1-2 for the parts outside the CDR3, the full variable domain is EAGVAQSPRYKIIEKRQSVAFWCNPISGHATLYWYQQILGQGPKLLIQFQNNGVVDDSQLPKDRFSAERLKGVDSTLKIQPAKLEDSAVYLCASKRGQGGYTFGSGTRLTVV.

In its sample, this clonotype was seen many times. The gene calls are TRBV11-2 and TRBJ2-3; 9 nucleotides agree with TRBD1. Germline V gene sequence: CDR1 SGHAT, CDR2 FQNNGV. The CDR3 is made up of 17 amino acids. V shed 5 bases and J 1 base; nucleotides not matched to a gene: 10. In DNA form, the CDR3 reads TGTGCCAGCAGCCCCCCCGGGACAGGGATTCGCACAGATACGCAGTATTTT. Protein product: CASSPPGTGIRTDTQYF. Looking up the rest from reference TRBV11-2 and TRBJ2-3 gives the full variable domain: EAGVAQSPRYKIIEKRQSVAFWCNPISGHATLYWYQQILGQGPKLLIQFQNNGVVDDSQLPKDRFSAERLKGVDSTLKIQPAKLEDSAVYLCASSPPGTGIRTDTQYFGPGTRLTVL.

This clonotype was observed a handful of times. The chain joins TRBV4-2 to TRBJ2-3; D is unresolved. Germline loops: CDR1 LGHNA, CDR2 YNFKEQ. There are 14 residues in the CDR3. The V end was cut by 0 bases, the J end by 4 bases, with 8 bases between. CDR3 loop: CASSQDRDPDTQYF. The CDR3, as DNA: TGTGCCAGCAGCCAAGATCGTGATCCAGATACGCAGTATTTT.

Only a few counts were recorded for this clonotype. This sequence joins TRBV6-2 or TRBV6-3 and TRBJ2-2; D possibly matches TRBD1 or TRBD2 (5 bases each). The CDR3 is made up of 13 amino acids. The V end lost 7 bases, the J end lost 3 bases, and 9 bases lay between the germline ends. The V gene's germline CDR1 is MNHEY and CDR2 SVGEGT. The CDR3 here is CASTRGHTGELFF. The CDR3 DNA follows: TGTGCCAGCACGAGGGGCCACACCGGGGAGCTGTTTTTT.

This clonotype was counted ten times or more. J is TRBJ2-1 and V is TRBV3-1, with 8 bases lining up with TRBD2. This CDR3 has 16 amino acids. Germline trimming cut 1 base from V and 6 bases from J; bases unmatched to any gene: 8. Germline V gene data show CDR1 as LGHDT and CDR2 as YNNKEL (reference sequence). The CDR3 DNA reads TGTGCCAGCAGCCAAGTTTCGCCCGGGACTAGCAATGAGCAGTTCTTC. This sequence encodes CASSQVSPGTSNEQFF.

Only one count was recorded for this clonotype. This clone may be a read error of a much larger clone one base away. V usage is TRBV28 and J usage is TRBJ1-5; possible D gene TRBD1, 6 bases. Germline V lookup: CDR1 MDHEN, CDR2 SYDVKM. The CDR3 extends over 18 amino acids. The CDR3 sequence: CASTFRDKGVRRNQPQLF. CDR3 DNA sequence: TGTGCCAGCACCTTCCGGGACAAGGGGGTTAGGCGCAATCAGCCCCAGCTTTTT.

This clonotype has at least ten counts. The chain uses TRBV7-9 and TRBJ2-3; D is unresolved. Germline CDR1 and CDR2: SEHNR and FQNEAQ (reference sequence). V lost 6 bases and J lost 3, with 10 bases in between. CDR3 length: 13 amino acids. The CDR3 sequence: CASSPGPTDTQYF. In DNA form, the CDR3 reads TGTGCCAGCAGTCCGGGCCCTACAGATACGCAGTATTTT.

In its sample, this clonotype was seen many times. V is TRBV11-3 and J is TRBJ2-2; 7 nucleotides match TRBD2. V shed 5 bases, J shed 0 bases, and the junction held 6 bases outside the gene matches. This CDR3 region has 16 residues. Germline V gene sequence: CDR1 SGHNT, CDR2 YENEEA. The CDR3 DNA sequence: TGTGCCAGCAGCCTAGCGGACCCCGCGAACACCGGGGAGCTGTTTTTT. Translation gives CASSLADPANTGELFF.

In DNA, the CDR3 is TGCAGTGCTAGGATATCAGGGATTACCCCCCCCTACTACGAGCAGTACTTC. This translates into CSARISGITPPYYEQYF. The rearrangement links TRBV20-1 to TRBJ2-7; D might be TRBD1 (5 bases). This CDR3 comprises 17 residues. Germline V gene lookup returns CDR1 DFQATT and CDR2 SNEGSKA (reference sequence). Between the trimmed V and J ends, which lost 3 bases and 3 bases, there was a span of 24 bases.

This clonotype has a count of ten or more. The J gene is TRBJ2-7, the V gene TRBV28; perhaps TRBD1 as D (5 bases). Germline V gene sequence: CDR1 MDHEN, CDR2 SYDVKM. Trimming stripped 11 bases from V and 1 base from J, with 9 bases between. There are 11 residues in the CDR3. The CDR3 region is CAVGASYEQYF. The CDR3 nucleotides are TGTGCCGTAGGGGCGTCCTACGAGCAGTACTTC.

CDR3 bases: TGTGCCAGCAGTTACAGGATTGCCTGGACAGGAGCCTACGAGCAGTACTTC. Its translation: CASSYRIAWTGAYEQYF. V and J are TRBV6-5 and TRBJ2-7; TRBD1 aligns across 7 bases. This CDR3 region has 17 residues. The germline CDR1 and CDR2 sequences are MNHEY and SVGAGI. J was trimmed by 2 bases and V by 2 bases; bases with no gene match: 12.

The CDR3 nucleotides read TGTGCCAGCAGTTACACCGGACAGGGGTCCTACGAGCAGTACTTC. This gives the protein CASSYTGQGSYEQYF. This chain joins TRBV6-5 and TRBJ2-7; TRBD1 aligns across 9 bases. This CDR3 has 15 residues. With V trimmed by 2 bases and J by 1 base, 3 bases remained unmatched. Germline-derived CDR1 and CDR2 are MNHEY and SVGAGI.

The rearrangement links TRBV28 to TRBJ2-1; a weak D match, TRBD2 (6 bases). The germline CDR1 and CDR2 sequences are MDHEN and SYDVKM. The CDR3 sequence is 18 residues long. V lost 6 bases, J lost 7 bases, and 28 bases lay in between. CDR3 loop: CASSLNLLRGTSRNEQFF. The CDR3 DNA reads TGTGCCAGCAGCCTAAACCTCCTACGCGGGACGAGCCGGAATGAGCAGTTCTTC. Variable domain in full (rest from reference TRBV28 and TRBJ2-1): DVKVTQSSRYLVKRTGEKVFLECVQDMDHENMFWYRQDPGLGLRLIYFSYDVKMKEKGDIPEGYSVSREKKERFSLILESASTNQTSMYLCASSLNLLRGTSRNEQFFGPGTRLTVL.

A note on this clonotype: A clone one base away is much larger, so this may be a read error. The chain joins TRBV12-3 or TRBV12-4 to TRBJ2-7, with 8 nucleotides matching TRBD2. The J segment lost 2 bases and the V segment lost 5 bases, leaving 8 bases of the junction unmatched. The CDR3 contains 15 residues. CDR3 sequence: CASSRGLGGPYEQYF. The CDR3 bases are TGTGCCAGCAGTAGGGGACTAGGGGGACCCTACGAGCAGTACTTC.